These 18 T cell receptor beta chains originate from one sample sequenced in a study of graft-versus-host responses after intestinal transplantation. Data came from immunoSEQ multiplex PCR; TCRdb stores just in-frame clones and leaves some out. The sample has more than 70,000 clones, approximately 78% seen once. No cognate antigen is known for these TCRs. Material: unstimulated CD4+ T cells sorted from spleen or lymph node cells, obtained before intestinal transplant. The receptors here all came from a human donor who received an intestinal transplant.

CDR3 loop: CASSPRQGAAGGYTF. The DNA of the CDR3 is TGTGCCAGCAGTCCCCGACAGGGGGCAGCCGGTGGCTACACCTTC. V and J are TRBV28 and TRBJ1-2, with TRBD1 identical over 10 bases. Looked up from germline, CDR1 is MDHEN and CDR2 is SYDVKM. CDR3 size: 15 residues. The V gene end was trimmed by 5 bases and the J gene end by 7 bases; junction bases not matched to a gene: 10.

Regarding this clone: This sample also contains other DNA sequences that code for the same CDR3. CDR3 protein: CASSLVGGNQPQHF. Here the CDR3 DNA reads TGCGCCAGCAGCTTGGTTGGGGGGAATCAGCCCCAGCATTTT. The chain employs TRBV5-1 and TRBJ1-5; a weak D match, TRBD1 (5 bases). The V end was cut by 0 bases, the J end by 4 bases, with 8 bases between. The CDR3 has 14 residues. The germline CDR1 and CDR2 sequences are SGHRS and YFSETQ.

CDR3 nucleotide sequence: TGTGCCAGCAGTCTGACAGGGACTGAAGCTTTCTTT. Translating it yields CASSLTGTEAFF. The rearrangement uses TRBV2 and TRBJ1-1; 7 nucleotides agree with TRBD1. Germline V gene lookup returns CDR1 SNHLY and CDR2 FYNNEI. There are 12 residues in the CDR3. With V trimmed by 5 bases and J by 5 bases, 2 bases remained unmatched.

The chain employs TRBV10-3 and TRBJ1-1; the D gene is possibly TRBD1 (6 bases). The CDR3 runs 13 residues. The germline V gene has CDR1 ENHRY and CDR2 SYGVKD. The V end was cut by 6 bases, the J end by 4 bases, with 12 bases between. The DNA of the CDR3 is TGTGCCATCAGCCTAGAAGGGGGCACTGAAGCTTTCTTT. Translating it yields CAISLEGGTEAFF.

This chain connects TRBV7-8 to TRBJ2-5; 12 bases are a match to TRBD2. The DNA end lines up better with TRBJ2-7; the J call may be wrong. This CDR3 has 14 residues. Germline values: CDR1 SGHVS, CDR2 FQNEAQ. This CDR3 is CASSGLAGTSEQYF. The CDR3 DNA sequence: TGTGCCAGCAGCGGACTAGCGGGAACGTCCGAGCAGTACTTC.

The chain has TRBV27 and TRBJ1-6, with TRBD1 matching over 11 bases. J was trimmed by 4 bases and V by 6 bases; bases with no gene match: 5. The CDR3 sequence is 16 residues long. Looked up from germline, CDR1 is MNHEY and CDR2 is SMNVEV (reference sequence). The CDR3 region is CASSQGQGAYNSPLHF. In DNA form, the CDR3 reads TGTGCCAGCAGCCAAGGACAGGGGGCTTATAATTCACCCCTCCACTTT.

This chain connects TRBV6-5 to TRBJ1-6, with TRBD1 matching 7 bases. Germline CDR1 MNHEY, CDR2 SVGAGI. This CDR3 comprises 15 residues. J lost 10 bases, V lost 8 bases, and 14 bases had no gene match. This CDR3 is CASRDRISLGSPLHF. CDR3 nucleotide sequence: TGTGCCAGCCGGGACAGAATATCTTTAGGATCACCCCTCCACTTT.

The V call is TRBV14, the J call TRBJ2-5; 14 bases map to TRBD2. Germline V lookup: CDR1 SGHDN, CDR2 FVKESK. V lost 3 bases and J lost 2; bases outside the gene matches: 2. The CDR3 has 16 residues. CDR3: CASSQGLAGAQETQYF. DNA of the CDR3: TGTGCCAGCAGCCAGGGACTAGCGGGGGCTCAAGAGACCCAGTACTTC.

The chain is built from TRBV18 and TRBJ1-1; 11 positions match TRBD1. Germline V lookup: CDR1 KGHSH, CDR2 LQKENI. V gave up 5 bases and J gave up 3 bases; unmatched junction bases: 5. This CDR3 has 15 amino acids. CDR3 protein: CASSWTGGEDTEAFF. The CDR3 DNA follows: TGTGCCAGCTCATGGACAGGGGGCGAGGACACTGAAGCTTTCTTT.

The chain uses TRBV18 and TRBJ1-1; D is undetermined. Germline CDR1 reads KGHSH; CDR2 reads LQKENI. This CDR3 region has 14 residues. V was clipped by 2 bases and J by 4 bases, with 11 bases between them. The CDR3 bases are TGTGCCAGCTCACCAATGGGAGAGGGCACTGAAGCTTTCTTT. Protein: CASSPMGEGTEAFF.

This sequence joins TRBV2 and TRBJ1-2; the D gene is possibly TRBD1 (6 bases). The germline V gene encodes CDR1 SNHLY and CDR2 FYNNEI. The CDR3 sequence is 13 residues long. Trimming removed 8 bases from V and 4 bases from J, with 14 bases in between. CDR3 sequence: CASGQGFGYGYTF. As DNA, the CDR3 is TGTGCCAGCGGGCAGGGGTTTGGCTATGGCTACACCTTC.

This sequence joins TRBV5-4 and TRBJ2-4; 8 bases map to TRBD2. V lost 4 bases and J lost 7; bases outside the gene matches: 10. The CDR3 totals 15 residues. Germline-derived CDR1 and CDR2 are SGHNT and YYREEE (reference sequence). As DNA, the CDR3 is TGTGCCAGCAGCCCCCGGGAGGGAGGTTTGAACATTCAGTACTTC. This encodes CASSPREGGLNIQYF.

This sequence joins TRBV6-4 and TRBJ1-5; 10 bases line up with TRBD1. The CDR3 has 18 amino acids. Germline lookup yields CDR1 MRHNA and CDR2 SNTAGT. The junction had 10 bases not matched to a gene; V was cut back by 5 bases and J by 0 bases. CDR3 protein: CASSNRDRGAYSNQPQHF. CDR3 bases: TGTGCCAGCAGTAACCGGGACAGGGGAGCATATAGCAATCAGCCCCAGCATTTT.

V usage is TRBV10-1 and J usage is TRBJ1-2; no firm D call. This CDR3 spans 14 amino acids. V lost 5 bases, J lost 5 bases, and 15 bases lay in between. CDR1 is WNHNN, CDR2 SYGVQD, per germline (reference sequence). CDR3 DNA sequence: TGCGCCAGCAGTCCCGAGAGGGAAGGGTATGGCTACACCTTC. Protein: CASSPEREGYGYTF.

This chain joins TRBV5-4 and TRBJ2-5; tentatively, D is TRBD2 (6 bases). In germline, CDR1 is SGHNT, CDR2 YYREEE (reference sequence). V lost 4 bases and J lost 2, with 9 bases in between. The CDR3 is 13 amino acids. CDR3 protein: CASSPDYQETQYF. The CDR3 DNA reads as TGTGCCAGCAGCCCGGACTATCAAGAGACCCAGTACTTC.

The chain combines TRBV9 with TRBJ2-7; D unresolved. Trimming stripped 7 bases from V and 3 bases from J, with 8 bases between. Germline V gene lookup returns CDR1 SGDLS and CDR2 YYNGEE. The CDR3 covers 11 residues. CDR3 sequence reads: CASGQFYEQYF. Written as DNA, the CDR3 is TGTGCCAGCGGGCAGTTCTACGAGCAGTACTTC.

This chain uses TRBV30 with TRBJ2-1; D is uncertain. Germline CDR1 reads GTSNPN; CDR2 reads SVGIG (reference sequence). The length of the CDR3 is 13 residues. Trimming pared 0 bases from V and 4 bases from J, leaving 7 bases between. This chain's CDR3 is CAWSVRLYNEQFF. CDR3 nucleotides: TGTGCCTGGAGTGTACGGTTATACAATGAGCAGTTCTTC.

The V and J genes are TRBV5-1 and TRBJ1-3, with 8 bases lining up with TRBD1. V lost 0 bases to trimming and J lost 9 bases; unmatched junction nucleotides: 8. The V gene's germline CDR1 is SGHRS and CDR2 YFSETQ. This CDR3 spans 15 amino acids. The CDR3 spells CASSLGGQVVTTIYF. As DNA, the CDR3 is TGCGCCAGCAGCTTGGGGGGACAGGTCGTTACCACCATATATTTT. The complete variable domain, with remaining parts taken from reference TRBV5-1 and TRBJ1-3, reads KAGVTQTPRYLIKTRGQQVTLSCSPISGHRSVSWYQQTPGQGLQFLFEYFSETQRNKGNFPGRFSGRQFSNSRSEMNVSTLELGDSALYLCASSLGGQVVTTIYFGEGSWLTVV.